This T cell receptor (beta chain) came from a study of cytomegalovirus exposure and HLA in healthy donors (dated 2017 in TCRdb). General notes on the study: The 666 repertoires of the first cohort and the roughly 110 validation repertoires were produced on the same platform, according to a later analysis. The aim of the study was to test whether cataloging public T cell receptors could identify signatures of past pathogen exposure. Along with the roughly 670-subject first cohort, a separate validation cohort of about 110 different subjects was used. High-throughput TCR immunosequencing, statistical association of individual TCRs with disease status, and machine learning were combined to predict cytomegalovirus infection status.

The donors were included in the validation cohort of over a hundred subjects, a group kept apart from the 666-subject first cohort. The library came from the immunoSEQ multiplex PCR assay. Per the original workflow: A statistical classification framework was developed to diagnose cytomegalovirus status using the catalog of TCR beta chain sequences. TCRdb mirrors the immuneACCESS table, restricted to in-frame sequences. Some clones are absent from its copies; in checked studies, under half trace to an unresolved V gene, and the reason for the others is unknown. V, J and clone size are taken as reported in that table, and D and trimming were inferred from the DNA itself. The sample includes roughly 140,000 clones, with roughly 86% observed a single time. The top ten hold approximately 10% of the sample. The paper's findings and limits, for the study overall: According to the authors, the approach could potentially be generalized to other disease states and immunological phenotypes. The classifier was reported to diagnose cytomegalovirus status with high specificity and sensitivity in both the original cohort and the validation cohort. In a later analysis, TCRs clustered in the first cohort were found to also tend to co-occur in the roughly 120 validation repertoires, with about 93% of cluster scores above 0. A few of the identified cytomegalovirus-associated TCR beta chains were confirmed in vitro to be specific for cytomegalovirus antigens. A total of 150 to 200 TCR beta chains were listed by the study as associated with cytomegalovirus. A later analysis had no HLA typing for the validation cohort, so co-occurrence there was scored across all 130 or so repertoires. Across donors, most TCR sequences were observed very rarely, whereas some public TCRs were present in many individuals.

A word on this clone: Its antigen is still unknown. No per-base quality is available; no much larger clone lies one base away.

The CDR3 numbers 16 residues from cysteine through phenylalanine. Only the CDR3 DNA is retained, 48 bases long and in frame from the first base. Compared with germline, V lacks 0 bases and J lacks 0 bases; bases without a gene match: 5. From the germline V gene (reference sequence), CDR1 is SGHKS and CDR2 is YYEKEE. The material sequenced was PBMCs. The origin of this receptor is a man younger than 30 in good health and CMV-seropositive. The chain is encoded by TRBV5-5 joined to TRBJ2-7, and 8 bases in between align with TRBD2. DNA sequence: TGTGCCAGCAGCTTGGCGGCGGGAGGTTCCTCCTACGAGCAGTACTTC. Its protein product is CASSLAAGGSSYEQYF.